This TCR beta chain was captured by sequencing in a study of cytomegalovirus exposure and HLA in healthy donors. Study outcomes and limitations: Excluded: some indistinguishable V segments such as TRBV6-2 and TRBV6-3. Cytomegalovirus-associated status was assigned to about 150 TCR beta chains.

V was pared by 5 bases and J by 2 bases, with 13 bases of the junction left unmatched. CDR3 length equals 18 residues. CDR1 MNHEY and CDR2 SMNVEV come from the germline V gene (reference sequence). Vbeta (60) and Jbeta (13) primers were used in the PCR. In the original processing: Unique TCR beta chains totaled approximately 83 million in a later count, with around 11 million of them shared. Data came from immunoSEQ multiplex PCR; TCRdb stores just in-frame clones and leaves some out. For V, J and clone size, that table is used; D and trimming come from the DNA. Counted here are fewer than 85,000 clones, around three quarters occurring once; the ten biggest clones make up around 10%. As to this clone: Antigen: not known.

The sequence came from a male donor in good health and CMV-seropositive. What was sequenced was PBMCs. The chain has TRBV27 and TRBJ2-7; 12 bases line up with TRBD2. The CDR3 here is CASSLSPWTSGETYEQYF. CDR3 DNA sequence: TGTGCCAGCAGTCTCTCCCCCTGGACTAGCGGGGAGACCTACGAGCAGTACTTC.